In this sample, the clone carrying this T cell receptor beta chain turned up a few times. The antigen remains undetermined. One heparinised draw of blood, averaging about 116 mL, came from each donor. The data derive from a study of beta chain features in type 1 diabetes. Every isolated RNA sample was fully reverse transcribed, so sequencing captured expressed TCRB transcripts. Profiled with immunoSEQ multiplex PCR; TCRdb holds only in-frame clones, not every one. The table includes under 150,000 clones, 15% to 20% detected once. Study-level points and caveats: All four CD4+ subsets from Type 1 diabetes patients carried moderately but significantly shorter TCRB CDR3s. VDJ junctions in type 1 diabetes patients carried more deletions and fewer insertions. TCRB repertoires of naive, central memory and Treg cells appeared more similar among patients than among healthy donors.

Germline V gene lookup returns CDR1 SNHLY and CDR2 FYNNEI. The CDR3 covers 16 residues. V was pared by 2 bases and J by 1 base, with 15 bases between. The rearrangement links TRBV2 to TRBJ2-7; D may correspond to TRBD1 or TRBD2 (6 bases each). This TCR came from a man aged 18 to 30 with type 1 diabetes. Sequencing was performed on central memory CD4+ T cells from blood. The CDR3 nucleotides are TGTGCCAGCAGTGAACCTGGGGGGACACTTTCCTACGAGCAGTACTTC. Encoded protein: CASSEPGGTLSYEQYF.